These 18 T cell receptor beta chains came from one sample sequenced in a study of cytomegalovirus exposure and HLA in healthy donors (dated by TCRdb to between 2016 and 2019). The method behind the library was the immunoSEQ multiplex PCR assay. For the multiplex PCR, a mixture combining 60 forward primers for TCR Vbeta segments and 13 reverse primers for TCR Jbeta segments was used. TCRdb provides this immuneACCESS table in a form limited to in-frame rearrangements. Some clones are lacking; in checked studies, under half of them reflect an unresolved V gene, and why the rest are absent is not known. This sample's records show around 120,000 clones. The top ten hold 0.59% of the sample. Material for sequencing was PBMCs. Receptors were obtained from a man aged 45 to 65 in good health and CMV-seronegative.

CDR3 protein: CASSGEDSPLHF. The DNA of the CDR3 is TGTGCCAGCAGTGGGGAGGATTCACCCCTCCACTTT. The genes are TRBV6-1 and TRBJ1-6; D not certain. CDR3 length equals 12 residues. Trimming cost V 4 bases and J 8 bases, with 6 bases left between them. CDR1 and CDR2 from the germline V gene are MNHNS and SASEGT.

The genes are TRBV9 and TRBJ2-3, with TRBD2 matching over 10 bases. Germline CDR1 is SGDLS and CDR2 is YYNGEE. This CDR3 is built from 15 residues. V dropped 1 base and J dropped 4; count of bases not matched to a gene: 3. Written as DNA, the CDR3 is TGTGCCAGCAGCGTACTAGCGGGAGTTTCAGATACGCAGTATTTT. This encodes CASSVLAGVSDTQYF.

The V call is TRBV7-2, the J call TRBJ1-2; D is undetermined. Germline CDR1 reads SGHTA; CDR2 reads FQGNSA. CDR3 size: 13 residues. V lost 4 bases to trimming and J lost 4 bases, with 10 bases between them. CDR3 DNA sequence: TGTGCCAGCAGCTCTGGTTCCGGCTATGGCTACACCTTC. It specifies CASSSGSGYGYTF.

CDR3 coding DNA: TGTGCCAGCAGCCCTCGAGCGCAGAACAATGAGCAGTTCTTC. Its translation: CASSPRAQNNEQFF. The chain couples TRBV5-5 to TRBJ2-1; D remains ambiguous. Germline assignment: CDR1 SGHKS and CDR2 YYEKEE (reference sequence). V gave up 4 bases and J gave up 5 bases, with 13 bases separating them. CDR3 length equals 14 residues. Full variable domain (outside the CDR3, taken from reference TRBV5-5 and TRBJ2-1): DAGVTQSPTHLIKTRGQQVTLRCSPISGHKSVSWYQQVLGQGPQFIFQYYEKEERGRGNFPDRFSARQFPNYSSELNVNALLLGDSALYLCASSPRAQNNEQFFGPGTRLTVL.

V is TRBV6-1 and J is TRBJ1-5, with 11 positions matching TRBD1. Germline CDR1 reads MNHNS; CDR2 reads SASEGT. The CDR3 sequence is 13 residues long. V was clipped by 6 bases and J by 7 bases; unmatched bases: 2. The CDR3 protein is CASRDRGLQPQHF. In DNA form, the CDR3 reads TGTGCCAGCAGGGACAGGGGGCTGCAGCCCCAGCATTTT.

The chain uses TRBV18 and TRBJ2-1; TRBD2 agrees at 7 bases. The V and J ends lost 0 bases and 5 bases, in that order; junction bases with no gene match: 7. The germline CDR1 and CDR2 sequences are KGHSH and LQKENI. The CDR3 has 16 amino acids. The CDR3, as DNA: TGTGCCAGCTCACCACCGGGCAGCGGGATTGACAATGAGCAGTTCTTC. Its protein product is CASSPPGSGIDNEQFF.

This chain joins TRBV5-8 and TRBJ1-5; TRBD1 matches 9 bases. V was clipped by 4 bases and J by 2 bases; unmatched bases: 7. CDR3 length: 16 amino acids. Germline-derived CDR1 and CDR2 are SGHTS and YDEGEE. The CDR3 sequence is CASSTGQGWGNQPQHF. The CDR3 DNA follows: TGTGCCAGCAGCACGGGACAGGGATGGGGCAATCAGCCCCAGCATTTT.

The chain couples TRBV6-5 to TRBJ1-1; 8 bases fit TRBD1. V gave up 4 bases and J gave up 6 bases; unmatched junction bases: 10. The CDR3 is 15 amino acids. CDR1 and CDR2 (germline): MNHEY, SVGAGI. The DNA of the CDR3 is TGTGCCAGCAGTTCGACAGGGGTAAGGTCTGCTGAAGCTTTCTTT. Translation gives CASSSTGVRSAEAFF.

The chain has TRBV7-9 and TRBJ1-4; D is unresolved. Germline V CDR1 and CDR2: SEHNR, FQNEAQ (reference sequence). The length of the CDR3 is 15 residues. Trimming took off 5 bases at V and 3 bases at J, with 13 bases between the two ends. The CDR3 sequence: CASSPGSVANEKLFF. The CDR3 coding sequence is TGTGCCAGCAGCCCCGGCAGCGTGGCTAATGAAAAACTGTTTTTT.

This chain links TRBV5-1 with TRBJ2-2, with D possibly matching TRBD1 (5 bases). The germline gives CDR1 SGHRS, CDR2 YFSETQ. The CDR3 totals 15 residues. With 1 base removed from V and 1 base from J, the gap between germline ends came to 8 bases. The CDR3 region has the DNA TGCGCCAGCAGCTTGTTAGGACAGAACACCGGGGAGCTGTTTTTT. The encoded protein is CASSLLGQNTGELFF.

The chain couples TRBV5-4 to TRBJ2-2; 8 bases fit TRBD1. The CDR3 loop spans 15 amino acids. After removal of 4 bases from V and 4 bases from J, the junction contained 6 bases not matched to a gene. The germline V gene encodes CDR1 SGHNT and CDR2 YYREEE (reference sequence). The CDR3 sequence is CASSMTGVTTGELFF. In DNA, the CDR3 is TGTGCCAGCAGCATGACAGGGGTTACCACCGGGGAGCTGTTTTTT.

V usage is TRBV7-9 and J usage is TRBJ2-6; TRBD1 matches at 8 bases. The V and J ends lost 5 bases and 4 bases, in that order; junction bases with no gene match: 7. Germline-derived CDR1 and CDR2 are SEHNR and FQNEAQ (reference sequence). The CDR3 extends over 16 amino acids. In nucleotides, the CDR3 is TGTGCCAGCAGCACTTCAGGGGGCTCCGGGGCCAACGTCCTGACTTTC. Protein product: CASSTSGGSGANVLTF.

The CDR3 protein is CASSWGQGGKNTEAFF. In DNA form, the CDR3 reads TGTGCCAGCAGCTGGGGACAGGGCGGAAAGAACACTGAAGCTTTCTTT. The chain has TRBV5-4 and TRBJ1-1; 9 bases align to TRBD1. The CDR3 has 16 amino acids. The germline gives CDR1 SGHNT, CDR2 YYREEE (reference sequence). V shed 3 bases, J shed 1 base, and the junction held 7 bases outside the gene matches.

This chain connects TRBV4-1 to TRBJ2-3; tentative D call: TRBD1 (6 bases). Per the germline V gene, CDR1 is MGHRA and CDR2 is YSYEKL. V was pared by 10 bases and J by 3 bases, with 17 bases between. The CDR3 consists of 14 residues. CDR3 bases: TGCGCCACCCAAGGGCCACAGGGTACAGATACGCAGTATTTT. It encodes CATQGPQGTDTQYF.

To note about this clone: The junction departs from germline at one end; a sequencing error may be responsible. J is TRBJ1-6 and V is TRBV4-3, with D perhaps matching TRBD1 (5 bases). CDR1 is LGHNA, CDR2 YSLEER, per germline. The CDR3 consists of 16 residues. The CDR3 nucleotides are TGCGCCAGCAGCTCCCACTATGCGGGGGTTGATTCCCCCCTCCACTTT. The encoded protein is CASSSHYAGVDSPLHF.

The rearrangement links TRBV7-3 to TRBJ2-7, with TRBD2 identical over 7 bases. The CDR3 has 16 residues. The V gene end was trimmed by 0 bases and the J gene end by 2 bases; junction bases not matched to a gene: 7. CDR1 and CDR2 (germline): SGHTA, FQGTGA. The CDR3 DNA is TGTGCCAGCAGCTTAACCGGGGGGACCCTAGCCTACGAGCAGTACTTC. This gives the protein CASSLTGGTLAYEQYF.

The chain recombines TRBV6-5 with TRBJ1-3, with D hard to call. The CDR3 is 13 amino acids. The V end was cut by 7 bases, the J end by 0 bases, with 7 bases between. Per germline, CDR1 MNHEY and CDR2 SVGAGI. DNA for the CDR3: TGTGCCAGCAAGCAAAACTCTGGAAACACCATATATTTT. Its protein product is CASKQNSGNTIYF.

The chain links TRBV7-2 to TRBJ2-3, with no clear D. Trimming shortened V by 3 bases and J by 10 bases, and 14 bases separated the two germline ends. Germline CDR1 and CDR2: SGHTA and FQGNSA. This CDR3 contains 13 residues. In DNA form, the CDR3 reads TGTGCCAGCAGCTTTTTACCGACTGGTGCGCAGTATTTT. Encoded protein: CASSFLPTGAQYF.